These 9 T cell receptor beta chains were all obtained from the same sample, sequenced in a study of CXCR3-negative and CXCR3-positive naive CD8 T cells (dated by TCRdb to between 2017 and 2020). Results and caveats for the whole study, not just this receptor: TRB CDR3s from CXCR3-positive naive cells showed higher hydrophobicity (lower Kidera factor 4), lower energy, and higher strength and volume indices than CXCR3-negative naive cells.

TCRdb names NextSeq 550 as the instrument used. The Human TCR Profiling Kit (MiLaboratory) was used to prepare UMI-labeled 5' RACE TRB cDNA libraries. The reads went through TCRdb reprocessing, and each CDR3 protein sequence gets one entry with no DNA. This sample's table carries 80,000 to 100,000 distinct CDR3 sequences. Nearly 0.85% of the sample goes to the ten largest clones. No antigen has been assigned to these receptors. Source material: naive CXCR3+ CD8+ T cells from blood. This specimen's cell subset or site label, per the study, means: CD45RO-CCR7+CD27+CD95- naive CD8+ T cells expressing CXCR3 (TNR3+). These receptors originate from a human donor in good health. Some clones in this sample may be carry-over from other donors' samples.

The chain carries TRBV12-3 or TRBV12-4 and TRBJ1-5. The CDR3 runs 14 residues. CDR3 sequence reads: CASSLAPTGQPQHF.

The chain employs TRBV4-2 and TRBJ2-1; the D call from TCRdb, TRBD1, cannot be confirmed without DNA. The CDR3 covers 15 residues. Per germline, CDR1 LGHNA and CDR2 YNFKEQ. This CDR3 is CASSQDPAGYNEQFF.

V is TRBV6-5 and J is TRBJ1-5; checking the TCRdb D call of TRBD1 is not possible without DNA. Germline V gives CDR1 MNHEY, CDR2 SVGAGI. The length of the CDR3 is 15 residues. The CDR3 here is CASSLTGGGNQPQHF.

J is TRBJ2-7 and V is TRBV20-1; with no DNA, the TCRdb D assignment of TRBD1 cannot be verified. The CDR3 covers 12 residues. Germline CDR1 reads DFQATT; CDR2 reads SNEGSKA (reference sequence). CDR3 loop: CSARTGGYEQYF.

This chain links TRBV4-1 with TRBJ2-1; TCRdb picks TRBD1, but there is no DNA to check that call. The CDR3 sequence is 16 residues long. The germline V gene encodes CDR1 MGHRA and CDR2 YSYEKL. The CDR3 sequence is CASSLEGGGSYNEQFF.

The V and J genes are TRBV5-1 and TRBJ2-1; with no DNA, the TCRdb D assignment of TRBD1 cannot be verified. The CDR3 consists of 16 residues. Germline V gene sequence: CDR1 SGHRS, CDR2 YFSETQ. The CDR3 loop reads CASSPEGDRAYNEQFF.

This chain uses TRBV5-5 with TRBJ2-5; TCRdb returns TRBD1, unconfirmable since there is no DNA. The CDR3 is 15 amino acids. Germline CDR1 reads SGHKS; CDR2 reads YYEKEE (reference sequence). The CDR3 is CASSGSTGAGETQYF. Looking up the rest from reference TRBV5-5 and TRBJ2-5 gives the full variable domain: DAGVTQSPTHLIKTRGQQVTLRCSPISGHKSVSWYQQVLGQGPQFIFQYYEKEERGRGNFPDRFSARQFPNYSSELNVNALLLGDSALYLCASSGSTGAGETQYFGPGTRLLVL.

This chain uses TRBV14 with TRBJ2-1; there is no DNA to check the TCRdb D call of TRBD1. CDR1 is SGHDN, CDR2 FVKESK, per germline. This CDR3 region has 15 residues. The CDR3 sequence: CASSHLGQKDNEQFF.

V is TRBV14 and J is TRBJ2-3. This CDR3 comprises 13 residues. In germline, CDR1 is SGHDN, CDR2 FVKESK. The CDR3 here is CASSQEYLDTQYF.